The 6 T cell receptor beta chains presented below share a single source sample, sequenced in a study of blood T cell repertoires in COVID-19 (dated by TCRdb to the early 2020s). The library was made by the immunoSEQ multiplex PCR assay. TCRdb took this table from immuneACCESS and kept in-frame rearrangements with V and J called. Such tables lack part of the clones; where checked against another copy, unresolved V genes explain under half of the gap, and the rest is unexplained. The sample table holds some 140,000 clones, of which roughly 84% were seen once. Of the sample, 4.5% to 7% falls within the top ten clones. Sequencing was performed on PBMCs or T cells enriched from blood (not recorded which). These TCRs come from a middle-aged man with acute COVID-19.

The chain is built from TRBV3-1 (or the pseudogene TRBV3-2) and TRBJ1-5; 10 nucleotides align to TRBD1. The germline CDR1 and CDR2 sequences are LGHDT and YNNKEL (reference sequence). V lost 6 bases to trimming and J lost 5 bases; unmatched junction nucleotides: 1. The CDR3 totals 13 residues. The CDR3 region is CASSGTGDQPQHF. In DNA, the CDR3 is TGTGCCAGCAGTGGGACAGGGGATCAGCCCCAGCATTTT.

This chain connects TRBV19 to TRBJ2-7, with 7 bases fitting TRBD1. CDR1 and CDR2 from the germline V gene are LNHDA and SQIVND (reference sequence). The CDR3 length is 14 residues. V was clipped by 5 bases and J by 5 bases; unmatched bases: 9. In nucleotides, the CDR3 is TGTGCCAGTAGTGCTTACGACAGGGTCCACGAGCAGTACTTC. Amino acids: CASSAYDRVHEQYF.

The chain uses TRBV3-1 (or the pseudogene TRBV3-2) and TRBJ2-7, with a tentative D call TRBD1 (5 bases). This CDR3 contains 16 residues. CDR1 is LGHDT, CDR2 YNNKEL, per germline (reference sequence). Trimming removed 1 base from V and 4 bases from J, with 17 bases in between. The CDR3 DNA sequence: TGTGCCAGCAGCCAAGCCAGCCGCAGGGATTTATACGAGCAGTACTTC. Amino acid sequence: CASSQASRRDLYEQYF.

This clone appeared a few times. The chain couples TRBV20-1 to TRBJ2-1; D is unresolved. V was shortened by 3 bases and J by 10 bases, with 10 bases between the two germline ends. This CDR3 contains 11 residues. The V gene's germline CDR1 is DFQATT and CDR2 SNEGSKA (reference sequence). The CDR3 nucleotides read TGCAGTGCTAGGTGGTTGAGCGAGCAGTTCTTC. Protein: CSARWLSEQFF.

V and J are TRBV15 and TRBJ2-5, with a tentative D call TRBD2 (6 bases). The germline V gene has CDR1 LNHNV and CDR2 YYDKDF (reference sequence). This CDR3 region has 15 residues. V was pared by 3 bases and J by 1 base, with 12 bases between. The CDR3 bases are TGTGCCACCAGCAGCGGGGGTGGGATCCAAGAGACCCAGTACTTC. Translation: CATSSGGGIQETQYF. Full variable domain (remainder filled in from reference TRBV15 and TRBJ2-5): DAMVIQNPRYQVTQFGKPVTLSCSQTLNHNVMYWYQQKSSQAPKLLFHYYDKDFNNEADTPDNFQSRRPNTSFCFLDIRSPGLGDTAMYLCATSSGGGIQETQYFGPGTRLLVL.

The CDR3 nucleotides are TGTGCCAGTAGTACCAGACAGGGGGATTCACCCCTCCACTTT. This gives the protein CASSTRQGDSPLHF. This chain joins TRBV19 and TRBJ1-6, with 9 nucleotides matching TRBD1. J was trimmed by 8 bases and V by 4 bases; bases with no gene match: 3. Germline V gene data show CDR1 as LNHDA and CDR2 as SQIVND (reference sequence). There are 14 residues in the CDR3.